This entry describes one TCR beta chain. Treatment meaning: randomized to nivolumab then ipilimumab (arm A) or the reverse (arm B). This sample was included in a study of sequential checkpoint blockade in melanoma. Germline trimming cut 2 bases from V and 4 bases from J; bases unmatched to any gene: 7. This CDR3 contains 15 residues. CDR1 is MDHEN and CDR2 is SYDVKM in the germline V gene. Sequenced by immunoSEQ multiplex PCR; TCRdb stores in-frame clones only, minus some. Among about 22,000 clones listed, 80% were seen once. This rearrangement joins TRBV28 to TRBJ2-7; TRBD2 agrees at 8 bases. This specimen consisted of CD8+ T cells sorted from blood (inferred from file names), obtained from a patient given nivolumab and ipilimumab in sequence. This sequence was found in a human donor with melanoma. CDR3 nucleotide sequence: TGTGCCAGCAGTTTAGCGGGGGGCCCCCCTTACGAGCAGTACTTC. Protein sequence: CASSLAGGPPYEQYF.